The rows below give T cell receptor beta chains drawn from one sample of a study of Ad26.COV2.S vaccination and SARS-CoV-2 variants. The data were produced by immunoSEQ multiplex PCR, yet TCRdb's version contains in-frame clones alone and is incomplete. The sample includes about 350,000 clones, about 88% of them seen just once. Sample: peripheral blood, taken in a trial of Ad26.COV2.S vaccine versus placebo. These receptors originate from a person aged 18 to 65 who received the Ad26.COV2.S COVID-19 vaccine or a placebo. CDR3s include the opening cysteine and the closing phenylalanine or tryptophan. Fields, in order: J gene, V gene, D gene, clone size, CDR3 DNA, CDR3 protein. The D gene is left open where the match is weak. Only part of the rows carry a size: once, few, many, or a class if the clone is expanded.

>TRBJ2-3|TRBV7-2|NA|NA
TGTGCCAGCAGCTTAGGTGCCGGGGGCGATACGCAGTATTTT
CASSLGAGGDTQYF
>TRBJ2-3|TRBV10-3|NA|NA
TGTGCCATCAGGAGGACGGGGAATAGCGATACGCAGTATTTT
CAIRRTGNSDTQYF
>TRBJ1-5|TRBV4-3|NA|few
TGCGCCAGCAGCCAAGAATCGGATAGCAATCAGCCCCAGCATTTT
CASSQESDSNQPQHF
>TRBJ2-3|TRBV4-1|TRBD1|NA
TGCGCCAGCAGCATAACCGGGACAGGGGCAACAACGCAGTATTTT
CASSITGTGATTQYF
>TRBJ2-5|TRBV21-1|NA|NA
TGTGCCAGCAGCTCTCGAATCGGACTAGCGGGAAATTTGAGTGGGGAAGAGACCCAGTACTTC
CASSSRIGLAGNLSGEETQYF
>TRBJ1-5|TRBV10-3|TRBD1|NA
TGTGCCACCCAGGGACAGCCCAATCAGCCCCAGCATTTT
CATQGQPNQPQHF
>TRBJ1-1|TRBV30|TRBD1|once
TGTGCCTGGACTGACAGGGGGGGCACTGAAGCTTTCTTT
CAWTDRGGTEAFF
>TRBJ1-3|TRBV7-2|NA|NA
TGTGCCAGCAGGATCTCTGGAAACACCATATATTTT
CASRISGNTIYF
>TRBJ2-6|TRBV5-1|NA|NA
TGCGCCAGCAGCTTGGCCGGTGGCACCCAAGGGGCCAACGTCCTGACTTTC
CASSLAGGTQGANVLTF
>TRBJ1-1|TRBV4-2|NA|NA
TGTGCCAGCAGCCAAGAATCACAGATGCTCGCTAGAATGAACACTGAAGCTTTCTTT
CASSQESQMLARMNTEAFF
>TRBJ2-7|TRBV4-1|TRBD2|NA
TGCGCCAGCAGCCAACCTTTAGCGGGGGTCTACGAGCAGTACTTC
CASSQPLAGVYEQYF
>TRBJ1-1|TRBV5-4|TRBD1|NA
TGTGCCAGCAGCTTGCCGACAGGGATCACTGAAGCTTTCTTT
CASSLPTGITEAFF
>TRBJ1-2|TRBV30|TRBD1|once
TGTGCCTGGAATACTCCTCCTCCCGGGACAGGGACTTTGTCCGGCTACACCTTC
CAWNTPPPGTGTLSGYTF
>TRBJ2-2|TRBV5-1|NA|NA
TGCGCCAGCAGCCTCGACAGGATTGACACCGGGGAGCTGTTTTTT
CASSLDRIDTGELFF
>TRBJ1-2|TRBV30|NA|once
TGTGCCTGGATACCACAGAATAGTAACTATGGCTACACCTTC
CAWIPQNSNYGYTF
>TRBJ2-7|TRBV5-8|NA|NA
TGTGCCAGCAGCTCCGTCGGGGGGCCAGGGGCCGAGCAGTACTTC
CASSSVGGPGAEQYF
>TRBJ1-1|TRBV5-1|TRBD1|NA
TGCGCCAGCAGCGGAGGGGACAGGGGATACACTGAAGCTTTCTTT
CASSGGDRGYTEAFF
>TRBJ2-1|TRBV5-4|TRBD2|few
TGTGCCAGCAGTCTGGGACTAGCGGGATTAGATGAGCAGTTCTTC
CASSLGLAGLDEQFF
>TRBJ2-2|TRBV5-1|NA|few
TGCGCCAGCAGCCCAGGACCAGCCGGGGAGCTGTTTTTT
CASSPGPAGELFF
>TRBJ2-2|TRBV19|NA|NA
TGTGCCAGTAGTATAGATACGAATAGGGGCACCGGGGAGCTGTTTTTT
CASSIDTNRGTGELFF
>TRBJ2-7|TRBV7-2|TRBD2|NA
TGTGCCAGCACCCTTAGCGGGGCCACCTACGAGCAGTACTTC
CASTLSGATYEQYF
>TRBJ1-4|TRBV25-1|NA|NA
TGTGCCAGCAGTGGGCAGGCCCCAAGATACGAAAAACTGTTTTTT
CASSGQAPRYEKLFF
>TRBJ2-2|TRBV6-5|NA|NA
TGTGCCAGCAGGTCCCTTGCCGGGGAGCTGTTTTTT
CASRSLAGELFF
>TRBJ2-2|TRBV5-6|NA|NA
TGTGCCAGCAGCTTAAACTTCCTATCTGGGGAGCTGTTTTTT
CASSLNFLSGELFF
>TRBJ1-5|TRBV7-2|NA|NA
TGTGCCAGCAGCTTGTGGGGTAATAGCAATCAGCCCCAGCATTTT
CASSLWGNSNQPQHF
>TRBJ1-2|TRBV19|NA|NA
TGTGCCAGTAGAACGAGGGACGCCACGACTAACTATGGCTACACCTTC
CASRTRDATTNYGYTF
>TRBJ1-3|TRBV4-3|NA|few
TGCGCCAGCAGCCAAGATATCGGGACAGGAAACACCATATATTTT
CASSQDIGTGNTIYF
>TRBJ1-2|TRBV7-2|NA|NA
TGTGCCAGCAGCCCCCTAATGTGGACGCGGAGCAACGTCTATGGCTACACCTTC
CASSPLMWTRSNVYGYTF
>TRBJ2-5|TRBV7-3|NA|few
TGTGCCAGCAGCCCGGCCACGGGGAGGGAGACCCAGTACTTC
CASSPATGRETQYF
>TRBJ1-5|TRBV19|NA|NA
TGTGCCAGTAGTATGGGGGTGACGGTCGGTCAGCCCCAGCATTTT
CASSMGVTVGQPQHF
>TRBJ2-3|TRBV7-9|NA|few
TGTGCCAGCAGACCTCGAATCACAGATACGCAGTATTTT
CASRPRITDTQYF
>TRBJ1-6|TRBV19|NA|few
TGTGCCACCCGAGATGGAGGGGGATCTAATTCACCCCTCCACTTT
CATRDGGGSNSPLHF
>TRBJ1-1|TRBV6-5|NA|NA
TGTGCCAGCAGTTATTCAGTTATGAACACTGAAGCTTTCTTT
CASSYSVMNTEAFF
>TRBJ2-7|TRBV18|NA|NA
TGTGCCAGCTCCCAAGGCGGCTACGAGCAGTACTTC
CASSQGGYEQYF
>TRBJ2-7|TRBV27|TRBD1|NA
TGTGCCAGCAGCCCTGGACAGGGAGCCTACGAGCAGTACTTC
CASSPGQGAYEQYF